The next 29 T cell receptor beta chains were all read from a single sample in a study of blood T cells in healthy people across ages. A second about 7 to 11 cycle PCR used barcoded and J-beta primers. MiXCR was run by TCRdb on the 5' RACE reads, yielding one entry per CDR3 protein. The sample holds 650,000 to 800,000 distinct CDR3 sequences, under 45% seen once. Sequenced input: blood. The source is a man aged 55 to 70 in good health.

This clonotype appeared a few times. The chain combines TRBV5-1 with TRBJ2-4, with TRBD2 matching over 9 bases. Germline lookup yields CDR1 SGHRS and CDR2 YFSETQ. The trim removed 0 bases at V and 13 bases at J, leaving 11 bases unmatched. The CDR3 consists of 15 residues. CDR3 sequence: CASSLAETSGVTQYF. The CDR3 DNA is TGCGCCAGCAGCTTGGCCGAGACTAGCGGAGTAACCCAGTACTTC.

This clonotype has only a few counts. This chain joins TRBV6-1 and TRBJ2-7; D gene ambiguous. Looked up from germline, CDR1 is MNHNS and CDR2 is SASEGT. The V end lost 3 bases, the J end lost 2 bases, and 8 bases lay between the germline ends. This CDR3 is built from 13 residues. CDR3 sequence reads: CASSDLAPYEQYF. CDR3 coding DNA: TGTGCCAGCAGTGATTTGGCACCCTACGAGCAGTACTTC.

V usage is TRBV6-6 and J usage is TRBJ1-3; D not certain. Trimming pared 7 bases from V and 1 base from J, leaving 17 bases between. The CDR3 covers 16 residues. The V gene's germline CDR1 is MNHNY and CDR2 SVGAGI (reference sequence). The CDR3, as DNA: TGTGCCAGCACCACGGCAGGACGGAGGTCTGGAAACACCATATATTTT. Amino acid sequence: CASTTAGRRSGNTIYF.

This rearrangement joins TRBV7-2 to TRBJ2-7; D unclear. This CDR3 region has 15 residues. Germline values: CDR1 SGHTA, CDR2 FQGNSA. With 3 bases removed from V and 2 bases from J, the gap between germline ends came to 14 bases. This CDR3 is CASSFPEVATYEQYF. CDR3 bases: TGTGCCAGCAGCTTCCCTGAGGTGGCTACCTACGAGCAGTACTTC.

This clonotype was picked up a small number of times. The CDR3 DNA sequence: TGTGCCAGCAGTGATGGGGACCATCAGCCCCAGCATTTT. Translation gives CASSDGDHQPQHF. V is TRBV6-1 and J is TRBJ1-5, with a tentative D call TRBD1 (5 bases). From germline, CDR1 is MNHNS and CDR2 SASEGT. The length of the CDR3 is 13 residues. Trimming removed 3 bases from V and 5 bases from J, with 8 bases in between.

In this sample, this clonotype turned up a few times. CDR3 in DNA: TGTGCCAGCAGCATCGACAGGGCGGGCGGGGAGCTGTTTTTT. Its protein product is CASSIDRAGGELFF. The genes are TRBV11-1 and TRBJ2-2, with 7 nucleotides matching TRBD1. Per germline, CDR1 SGHAT and CDR2 FQDESV (reference sequence). The CDR3 is 14 amino acids. With 5 bases clipped from V and 7 bases from J, the junction kept 7 bases outside the gene matches. The variable domain in full, with the rest retrieved from reference TRBV11-1 and TRBJ2-2, is EAEVAQSPRYKITEKSQAVAFWCDPISGHATLYWYRQILGQGPELLVQFQDESVVDDSQLPKDRFSAERLKGVDSTLKIQPAELGDSAMYLCASSIDRAGGELFFGEGSRLTVL.

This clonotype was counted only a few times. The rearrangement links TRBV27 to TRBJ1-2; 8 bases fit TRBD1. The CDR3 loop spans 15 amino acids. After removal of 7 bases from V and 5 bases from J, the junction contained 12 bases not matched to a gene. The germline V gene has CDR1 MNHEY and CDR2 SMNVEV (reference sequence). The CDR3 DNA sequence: TGTGCCAGCAACCCGACAGGGGCCACCGGGTATGGCTACACCTTC. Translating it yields CASNPTGATGYGYTF.

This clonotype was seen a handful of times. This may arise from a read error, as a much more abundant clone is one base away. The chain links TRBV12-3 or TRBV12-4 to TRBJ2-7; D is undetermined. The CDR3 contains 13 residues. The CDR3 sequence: CASTPGLGYGQYF. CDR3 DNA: TGTGCCAGCACCCCGGGTTTGGGATACGGGCAGTACTTC.

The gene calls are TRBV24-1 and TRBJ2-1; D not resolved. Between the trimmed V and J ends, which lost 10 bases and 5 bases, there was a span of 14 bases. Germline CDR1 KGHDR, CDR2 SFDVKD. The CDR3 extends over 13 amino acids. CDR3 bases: TGTGCCACGAGGTCCGCGACTCACAATGAGCAGTTCTTC. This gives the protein CATRSATHNEQFF.

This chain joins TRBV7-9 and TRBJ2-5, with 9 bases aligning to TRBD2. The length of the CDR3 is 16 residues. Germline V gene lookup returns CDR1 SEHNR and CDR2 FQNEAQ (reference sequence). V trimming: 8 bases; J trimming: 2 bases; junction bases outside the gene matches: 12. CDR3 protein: CASSTAGGLTQETQYF. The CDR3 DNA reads TGTGCCAGCTCTACGGCGGGGGGGCTAACGCAAGAGACCCAGTACTTC.

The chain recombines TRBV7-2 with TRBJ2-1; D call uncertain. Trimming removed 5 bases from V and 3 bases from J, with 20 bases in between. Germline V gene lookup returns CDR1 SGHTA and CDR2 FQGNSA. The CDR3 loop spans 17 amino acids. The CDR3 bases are TGTGCCAGCAGCCCACTGCACCGGTTGGGTGGCTACAATGAGCAGTTCTTC. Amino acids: CASSPLHRLGGYNEQFF.

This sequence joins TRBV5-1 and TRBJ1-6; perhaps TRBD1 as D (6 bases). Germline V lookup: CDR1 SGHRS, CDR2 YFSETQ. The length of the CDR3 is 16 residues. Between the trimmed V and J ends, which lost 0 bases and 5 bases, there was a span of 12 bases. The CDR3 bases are TGCGCCAGCAGCTTGGCGGCAGGGGAGAATAATTCACCCCTCCACTTT. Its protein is CASSLAAGENNSPLHF.

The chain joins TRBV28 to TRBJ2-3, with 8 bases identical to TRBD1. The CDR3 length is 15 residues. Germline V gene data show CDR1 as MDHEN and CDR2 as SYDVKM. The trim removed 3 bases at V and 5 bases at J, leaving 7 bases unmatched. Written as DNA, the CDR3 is TGTGCCAGCAGTTTTCGGCAGGGGGCGAAAGATACGCAGTATTTT. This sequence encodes CASSFRQGAKDTQYF.

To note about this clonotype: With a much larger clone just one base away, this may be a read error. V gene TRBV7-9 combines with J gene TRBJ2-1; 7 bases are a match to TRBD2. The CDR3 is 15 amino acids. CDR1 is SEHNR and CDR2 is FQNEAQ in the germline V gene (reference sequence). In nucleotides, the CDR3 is TGTGCCAGCAGCTTAGTTCGGGGGGTCGGCAATGATCAGTTCTTC. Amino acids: CASSLVRGVGNDQFF.

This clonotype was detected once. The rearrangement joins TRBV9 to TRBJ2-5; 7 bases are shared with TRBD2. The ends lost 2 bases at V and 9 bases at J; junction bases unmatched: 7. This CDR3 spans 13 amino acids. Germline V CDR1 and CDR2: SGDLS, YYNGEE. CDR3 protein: CASSVQGGEAQYF. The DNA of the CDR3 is TGTGCCAGCAGCGTCCAGGGAGGGGAGGCCCAGTACTTC.

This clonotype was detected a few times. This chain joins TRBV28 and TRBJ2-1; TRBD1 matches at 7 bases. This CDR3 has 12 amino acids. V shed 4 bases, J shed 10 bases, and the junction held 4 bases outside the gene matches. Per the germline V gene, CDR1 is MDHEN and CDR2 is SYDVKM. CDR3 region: CASSSYRGEQFF. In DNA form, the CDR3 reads TGTGCCAGCAGTTCCTACAGGGGAGAGCAGTTCTTC.

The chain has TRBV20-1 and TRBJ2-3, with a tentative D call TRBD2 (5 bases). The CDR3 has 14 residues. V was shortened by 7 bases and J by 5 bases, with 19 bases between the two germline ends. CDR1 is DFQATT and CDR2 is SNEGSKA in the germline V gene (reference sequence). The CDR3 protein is CSGLDKNRGDTQYF. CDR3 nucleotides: TGCAGTGGTTTAGACAAGAACCGGGGAGATACGCAGTATTTT.

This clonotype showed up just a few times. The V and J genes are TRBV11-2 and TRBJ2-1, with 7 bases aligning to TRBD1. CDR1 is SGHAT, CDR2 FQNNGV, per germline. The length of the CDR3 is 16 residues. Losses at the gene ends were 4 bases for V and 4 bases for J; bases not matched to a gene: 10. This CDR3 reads CASSSRDRAPYNEQFF. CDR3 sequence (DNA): TGTGCCAGCAGCTCCCGGGACAGAGCACCTTACAATGAGCAGTTCTTC.

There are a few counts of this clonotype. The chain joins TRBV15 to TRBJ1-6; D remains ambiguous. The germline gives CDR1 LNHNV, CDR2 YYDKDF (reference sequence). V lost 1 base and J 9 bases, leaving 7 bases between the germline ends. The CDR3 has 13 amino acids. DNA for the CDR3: TGTGCCACCAGCAGAGTTCGGGGTTCACCCCTCCACTTT. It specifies CATSRVRGSPLHF. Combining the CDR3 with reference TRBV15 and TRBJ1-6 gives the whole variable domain DAMVIQNPRYQVTQFGKPVTLSCSQTLNHNVMYWYQQKSSQAPKLLFHYYDKDFNNEADTPDNFQSRRPNTSFCFLDIRSPGLGDTAMYLCATSRVRGSPLHFGNGTRLTVT.

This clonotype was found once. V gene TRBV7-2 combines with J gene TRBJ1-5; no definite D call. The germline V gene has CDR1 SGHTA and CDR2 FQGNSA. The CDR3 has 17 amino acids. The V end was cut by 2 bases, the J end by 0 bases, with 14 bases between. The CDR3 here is CASSLLAKEYSNQPQHF. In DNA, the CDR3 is TGTGCCAGCAGCTTATTGGCAAAGGAATATAGCAATCAGCCCCAGCATTTT.

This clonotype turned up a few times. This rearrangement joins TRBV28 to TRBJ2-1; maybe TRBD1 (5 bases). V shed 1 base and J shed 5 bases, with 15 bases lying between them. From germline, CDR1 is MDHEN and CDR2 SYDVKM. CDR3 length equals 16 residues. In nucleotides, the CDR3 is TGTGCCAGCAGTTTATCGGGCAGGGTTGGGAACAATGAGCAGTTCTTC. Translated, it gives CASSLSGRVGNNEQFF. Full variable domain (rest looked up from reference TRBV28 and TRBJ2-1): DVKVTQSSRYLVKRTGEKVFLECVQDMDHENMFWYRQDPGLGLRLIYFSYDVKMKEKGDIPEGYSVSREKKERFSLILESASTNQTSMYLCASSLSGRVGNNEQFFGPGTRLTVL.

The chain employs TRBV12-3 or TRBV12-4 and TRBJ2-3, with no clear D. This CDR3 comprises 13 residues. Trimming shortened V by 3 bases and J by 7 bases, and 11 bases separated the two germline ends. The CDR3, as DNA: TGTGCCAGCAGTTTGCTCACGTCATATACGCAGTATTTT. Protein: CASSLLTSYTQYF.

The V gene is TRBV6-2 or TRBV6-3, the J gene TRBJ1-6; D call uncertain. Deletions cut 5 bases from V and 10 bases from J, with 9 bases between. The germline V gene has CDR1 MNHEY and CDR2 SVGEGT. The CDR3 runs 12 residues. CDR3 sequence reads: CASSAVLSPLHF. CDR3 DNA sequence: TGTGCCAGCAGTGCCGTTTTATCACCCCTCCACTTT.

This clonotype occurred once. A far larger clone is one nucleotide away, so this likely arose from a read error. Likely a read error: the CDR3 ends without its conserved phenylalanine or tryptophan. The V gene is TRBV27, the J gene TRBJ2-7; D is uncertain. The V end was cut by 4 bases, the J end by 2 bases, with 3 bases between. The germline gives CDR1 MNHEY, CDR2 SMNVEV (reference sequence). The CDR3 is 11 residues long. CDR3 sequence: CASSSPYEQYL. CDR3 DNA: TGTGCCAGCAGTTCCCCCTACGAGCAGTACCTC.

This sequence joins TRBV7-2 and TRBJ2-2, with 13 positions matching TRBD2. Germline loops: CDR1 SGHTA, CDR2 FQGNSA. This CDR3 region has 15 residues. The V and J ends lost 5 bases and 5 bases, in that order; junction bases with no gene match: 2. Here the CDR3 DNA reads TGTGCCAGCAGCCTGGGACTAGCGGGGACCGGGGAGCTGTTTTTT. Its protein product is CASSLGLAGTGELFF.

In nucleotides, the CDR3 is TGTGCCAGCAACCGCAGGAATGAGCAGTTCTTC. Protein product: CASNRRNEQFF. The chain is built from TRBV28 and TRBJ2-1, with D unclear. The CDR3 has 11 amino acids. Between the trimmed V and J ends, which lost 7 bases and 7 bases, there was a span of 8 bases. CDR1 and CDR2 (germline): MDHEN, SYDVKM.

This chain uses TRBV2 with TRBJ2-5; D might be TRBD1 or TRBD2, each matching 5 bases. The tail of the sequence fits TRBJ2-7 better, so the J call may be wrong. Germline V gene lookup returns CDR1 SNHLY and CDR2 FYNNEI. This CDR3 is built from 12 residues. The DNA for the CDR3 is TGTGCCAGCAAAGCGCAGGGAGACGAGCAGTACTTC. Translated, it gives CASKAQGDEQYF.

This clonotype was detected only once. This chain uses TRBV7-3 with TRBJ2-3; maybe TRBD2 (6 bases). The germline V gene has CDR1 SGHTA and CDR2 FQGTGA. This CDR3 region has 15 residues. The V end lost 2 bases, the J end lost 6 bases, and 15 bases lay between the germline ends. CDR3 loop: CASSLLAGRSDTQYF. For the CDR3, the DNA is TGTGCCAGCAGCTTATTGGCAGGGAGGAGTGATACGCAGTATTTT.

CDR3 in amino acids: CASSSLDRGADTQYF. CDR3 sequence (DNA): TGTGCCAGCAGCTCGCTTGACAGGGGCGCAGATACGCAGTATTTT. The chain is built from TRBV11-2 and TRBJ2-3; 8 bases agree with TRBD1. J was trimmed by 4 bases and V by 4 bases; bases with no gene match: 7. CDR3 size: 15 residues. Germline assignment: CDR1 SGHAT and CDR2 FQNNGV.